This TCR beta chain was sequenced for a study of identical twins' blood T cells. Study as a whole: About 50 million reads covered about 6 alpha-chain and about 6 beta-chain libraries. The study's findings and limits: Shared environment remains a possible cause of twin similarity.

Sample barcodes were added at both library ends during cDNA synthesis. Authors' analysis steps: Clonotypes per individual ranged from about 85,000 to nearly 500,000. Each CDR3 protein gets one entry after TCRdb re-called the 5' RACE reads with MiXCR. The V and J calls follow TCRdb's processing rather than the paper's. The sample holds 300,000 to 450,000 distinct CDR3 sequences, roughly 28% seen once. V gave up 1 base and J gave up 3 bases, with 9 bases separating them. This CDR3 region has 14 residues. Germline V gene data show CDR1 as KGHSH and CDR2 as LQKENI. This clonotype was seen a handful of times. Its antigen is undetermined.

The source is a woman between 18 and 49 years old in good health. Material: PBMCs. This chain connects TRBV18 to TRBJ1-1, with D possibly matching TRBD1 (5 bases). CDR3 DNA: TGTGCCAGCTCACCACAACAGGTTGACACTGAAGCTTTCTTT. This codes for CASSPQQVDTEAFF.